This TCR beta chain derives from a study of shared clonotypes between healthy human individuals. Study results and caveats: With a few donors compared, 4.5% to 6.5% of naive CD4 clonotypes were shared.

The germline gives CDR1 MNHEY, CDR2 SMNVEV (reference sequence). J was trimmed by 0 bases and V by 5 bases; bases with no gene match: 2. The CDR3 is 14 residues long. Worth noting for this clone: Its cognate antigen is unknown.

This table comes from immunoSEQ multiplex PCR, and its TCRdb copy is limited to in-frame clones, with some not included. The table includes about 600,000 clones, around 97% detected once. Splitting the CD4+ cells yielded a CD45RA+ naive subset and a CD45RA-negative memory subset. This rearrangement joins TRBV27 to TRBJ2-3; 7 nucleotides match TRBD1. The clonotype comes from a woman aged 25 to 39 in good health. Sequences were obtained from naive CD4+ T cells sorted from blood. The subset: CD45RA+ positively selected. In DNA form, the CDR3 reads TGTGCCAGCAGTAGACAGGGAAGCACAGATACGCAGTATTTT. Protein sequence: CASSRQGSTDTQYF.